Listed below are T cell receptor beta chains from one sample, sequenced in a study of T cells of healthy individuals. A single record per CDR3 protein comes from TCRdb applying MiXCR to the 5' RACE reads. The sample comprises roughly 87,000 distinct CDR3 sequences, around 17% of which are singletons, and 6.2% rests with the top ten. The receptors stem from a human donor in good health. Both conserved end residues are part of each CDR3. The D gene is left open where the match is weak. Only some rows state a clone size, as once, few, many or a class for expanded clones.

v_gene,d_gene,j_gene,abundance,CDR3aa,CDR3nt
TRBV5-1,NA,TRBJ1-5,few,CASSLGYGNSNQPQHF,TGCGCCAGCAGCTTGGGGTACGGTAATAGCAATCAGCCCCAGCATTTT
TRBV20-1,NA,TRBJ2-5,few,CSAPSGRGEETQYF,TGCAGTGCCCCGAGCGGAAGGGGTGAAGAGACCCAGTACTTC
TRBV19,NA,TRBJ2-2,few,CASNGISWGPGELFF,TGTGCCAGCAACGGTATTAGTTGGGGGCCCGGGGAGCTGTTTTTT
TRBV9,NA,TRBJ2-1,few,CASSVVGGYNEQFF,TGTGCCAGCAGCGTAGTGGGGGGTTACAATGAGCAGTTCTTC
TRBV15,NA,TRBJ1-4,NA,CATSDGLTNEKLFF,TGTGCCACCAGCGATGGGCTAACTAATGAAAAACTGTTTTTT
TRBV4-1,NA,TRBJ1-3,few,CASSRRGSLSGNTIYF,TGCGCCAGCAGCCGACGGGGCAGCCTCTCTGGAAACACCATATATTTT
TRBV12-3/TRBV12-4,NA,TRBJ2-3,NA,CASSPPGQGLDSQYF,TGTGCCAGCAGTCCCCCGGGACAGGGACTAGATTCGCAGTATTTT
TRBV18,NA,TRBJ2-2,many,CASSPLENTGELFF,TGTGCCAGCTCACCACTAGAGAACACCGGGGAGCTGTTTTTT
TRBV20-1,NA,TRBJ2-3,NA,CSARDLRGTDTQYF,TGCAGTGCTAGAGATCTTCGCGGCACAGATACGCAGTATTTT
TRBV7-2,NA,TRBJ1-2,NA,CASSLGRGYGYTF,TGTGCCAGCAGCTTAGGAAGGGGCTATGGCTACACCTTC
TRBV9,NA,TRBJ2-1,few,CASSVGGRDEQFF,TGTGCCAGCAGCGTAGGAGGTAGGGATGAGCAGTTCTTC
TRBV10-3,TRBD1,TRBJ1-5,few,CAISLDRDQPQHF,TGTGCCATCAGCCTGGACAGGGACCAGCCCCAGCATTTT
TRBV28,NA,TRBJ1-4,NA,CASRQYNEKLFF,TGTGCCAGCAGGCAGTATAATGAAAAACTGTTTTTT
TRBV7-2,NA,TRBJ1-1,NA,CASSLGAPNLGGTEAFF,TGTGCCAGCAGCTTAGGGGCCCCAAATCTAGGGGGGACTGAAGCTTTCTTT
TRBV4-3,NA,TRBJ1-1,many,CASSQRQVGGEAFFGQGTGEAFF,NA
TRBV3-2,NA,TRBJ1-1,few,CASSQTGQGVTNTEAFF,TGTGCCAGCAGCCAAACCGGACAGGGGGTTACTAACACTGAAGCTTTCTTT
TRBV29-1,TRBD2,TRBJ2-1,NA,CSVVTSGRIDEQFF,TGCAGCGTTGTGACTAGCGGGAGGATCGATGAGCAGTTCTTC
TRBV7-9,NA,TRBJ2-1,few,CASSPVWGNNEQFF,TGTGCCAGCAGCCCTGTGTGGGGTAATAATGAGCAGTTCTTC
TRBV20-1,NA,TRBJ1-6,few,CSARGPGDNSPLHF,TGCAGTGCTAGAGGGCCCGGGGACAATTCACCCCTCCACTTT
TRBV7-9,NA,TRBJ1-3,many,CASSLGVSGNTIYF,TGTGCCAGCAGCTTAGGGGTCTCTGGAAACACCATATATTTT
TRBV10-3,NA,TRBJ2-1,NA,CAISGSLYNEQFF,TGTGCCATCAGTGGTTCCCTCTACAATGAGCAGTTCTTC
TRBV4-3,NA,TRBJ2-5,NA,CASSQVWGSEKETQYF,TGCGCCAGCAGCCAAGTATGGGGGAGTGAGAAAGAGACCCAGTACTTC
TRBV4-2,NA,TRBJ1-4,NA,CASSQDLGEKLLF,TGTGCCAGCAGCCAAGATTTAGGGGAGAAACTGTTATTT
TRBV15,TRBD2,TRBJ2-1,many,CATSRASGGNNEQFF,TGTGCCACCAGCAGAGCCAGCGGGGGGAACAATGAGCAGTTCTTC
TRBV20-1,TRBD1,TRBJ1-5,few,CSAPRGQGAKGNQPQHF,TGCAGTGCTCCACGAGGACAGGGGGCGAAAGGCAATCAGCCCCAGCATTTT
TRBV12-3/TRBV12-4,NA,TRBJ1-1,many,CASRRDVYTEAFF,TGTGCCAGCAGGAGGGACGTCTACACTGAAGCTTTCTTT
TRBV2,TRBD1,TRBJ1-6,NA,CASSFGGAGGGSPLHF,TGTGCCAGCAGTTTCGGGGGGGCAGGGGGAGGATCACCCCTCCACTTT
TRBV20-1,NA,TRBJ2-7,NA,CSARDLGRTYEQYF,TGCAGTGCTAGAGATCTTGGGAGGACCTACGAGCAGTACTTC
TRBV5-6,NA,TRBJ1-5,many,CASSLALSDPNIQPQHF,TGTGCCAGCAGCTTGGCCTTATCAGATCCTAATATTCAGCCCCAGCATTTT
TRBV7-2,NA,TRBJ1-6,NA,CASSLAGPPNSPLHF,TGTGCCAGCAGCTTAGCCGGGCCCCCGAATTCACCCCTCCACTTT
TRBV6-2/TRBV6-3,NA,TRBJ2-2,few,CASSYSKSLQTGELFF,TGTGCCAGCAGTTACTCGAAGTCGCTCCAAACCGGGGAGCTGTTTTTT
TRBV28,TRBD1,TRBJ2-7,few,CASSTKGTGGRDEQYF,TGTGCCAGCAGTACGAAAGGGACAGGGGGTAGGGACGAGCAGTACTTC
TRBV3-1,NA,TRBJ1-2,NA,CASSHQGAGYTF,TGTGCCAGCAGCCACCAGGGTGCTGGCTACACCTTC
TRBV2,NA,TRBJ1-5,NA,CASSAIRGHQPQHF,TGTGCCAGCAGTGCAATCAGGGGCCATCAGCCCCAGCATTTT
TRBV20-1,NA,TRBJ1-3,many,CSARQDLPGNTIYF,TGCAGTGCGCGACAGGATCTCCCTGGAAACACCATATATTTT
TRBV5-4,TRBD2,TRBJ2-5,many,CASSSRTSEETQYF,TGTGCCAGCAGCTCTCGGACTAGCGAGGAGACCCAGTACTTC
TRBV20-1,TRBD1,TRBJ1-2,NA,CSAIRGTATF,TGCAGTGCTATTCGGGGGACAGCGACCTTC
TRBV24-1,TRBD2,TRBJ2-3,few,CATSGASGGPDTQYF,TGTGCCACCAGTGGCGCTAGCGGGGGCCCAGATACGCAGTATTTT